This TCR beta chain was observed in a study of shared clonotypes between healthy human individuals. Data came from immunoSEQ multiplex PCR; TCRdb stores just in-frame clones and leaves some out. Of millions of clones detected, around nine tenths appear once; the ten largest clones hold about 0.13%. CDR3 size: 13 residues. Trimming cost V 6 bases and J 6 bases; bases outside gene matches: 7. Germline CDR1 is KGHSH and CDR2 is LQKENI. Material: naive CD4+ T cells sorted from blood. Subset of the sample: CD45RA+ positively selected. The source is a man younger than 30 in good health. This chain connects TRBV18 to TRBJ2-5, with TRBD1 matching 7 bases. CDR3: CASSGDRVQTQYF. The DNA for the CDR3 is TGTGCCAGCTCCGGAGACAGGGTACAGACCCAGTACTTC. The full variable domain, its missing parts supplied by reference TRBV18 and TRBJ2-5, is NAGVMQNPRHLVRRRGQEARLRCSPMKGHSHVYWYRQLPEEGLKFMVYLQKENIIDESGMPKERFSAEFPKEGPSILRIQQVVRGDSAAYFCASSGDRVQTQYFGPGTRLLVL.